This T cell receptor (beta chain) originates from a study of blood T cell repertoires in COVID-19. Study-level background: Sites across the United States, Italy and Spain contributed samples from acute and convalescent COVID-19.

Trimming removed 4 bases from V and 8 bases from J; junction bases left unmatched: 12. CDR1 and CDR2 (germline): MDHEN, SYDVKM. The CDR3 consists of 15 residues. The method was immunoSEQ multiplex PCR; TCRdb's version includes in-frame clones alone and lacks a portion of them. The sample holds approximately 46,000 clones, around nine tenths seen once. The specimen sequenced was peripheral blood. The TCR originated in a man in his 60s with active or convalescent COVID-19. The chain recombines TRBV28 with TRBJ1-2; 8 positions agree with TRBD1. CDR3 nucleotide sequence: TGTGCCAGCAGTTACCTGACAGGGGATTTTGGAGGCTACACCTTC. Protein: CASSYLTGDFGGYTF.